This T cell receptor beta chain was captured in a study of blood T cells in healthy people across ages. Study-wide points: Samples with more naive T cells showed higher observed beta diversity.

A sample-barcoded 5' primer and a J-beta primer mix were used in a second PCR of roughly 7 to 11 cycles. TCRdb reanalysed the 5' RACE reads using MiXCR and keeps one entry per CDR3 protein. The sample holds over 450,000 distinct CDR3 sequences, around 24% seen once. In its sample, this clonotype was seen a few times. Antigen unknown. This CDR3 has 13 amino acids. Losses at the gene ends were 11 bases for V and 3 bases for J; bases not matched to a gene: 6. Germline V gene lookup returns CDR1 ENHRY and CDR2 SYGVKD. These data also featured in a second study, about T cells of mothers and their children. That work states: Sample barcodes and 2-4 random nucleotides were added by the M1S primer of the second PCR. The TCR beta CDR3 read count exceeded 8.5 million for each mother and was several million for each child.

Sample: blood. The sequence was collected from a boy aged 10-17 years in good health. The V and J genes are TRBV10-3 and TRBJ2-7; 11 bases align to TRBD2. CDR3 amino acids: CALGLAEGYEQYF. The CDR3, as DNA: TGTGCCCTGGGACTAGCGGAGGGCTACGAGCAGTACTTC.